The 13 T cell receptor beta chains reported below all come from one sample, sequenced in a study of cytomegalovirus exposure and HLA in healthy donors. PCR used 60 Vbeta primers and 13 Jbeta primers. TCRdb keeps only in-frame clones here, not all; method: immunoSEQ multiplex PCR. The sample lists 150,000 or so clones, roughly four fifths occurring once. Input material: PBMCs. Receptor source: a woman aged 40 to 50 in good health and CMV-seronegative.

V gene TRBV27 combines with J gene TRBJ2-5; 7 bases map to TRBD1. The J call may be mistaken, given a closer DNA end match to TRBJ2-7. The CDR3 totals 13 residues. Per the germline V gene, CDR1 is MNHEY and CDR2 is SMNVEV (reference sequence). CDR3 sequence reads: CASRPTGWDEQYF. For the CDR3, the DNA is TGTGCCAGTCGCCCGACAGGGTGGGACGAGCAGTACTTC.

The chain has TRBV15 and TRBJ2-5; perhaps TRBD1 as D (7 bases). The CDR3 is 16 residues long. With 0 bases removed from V and 3 bases from J, the gap between germline ends came to 14 bases. The germline V gene encodes CDR1 LNHNV and CDR2 YYDKDF (reference sequence). The CDR3 region has the DNA TGTGCCACCAGCAGAGAAAAGGGCAGGGGGGAAGAGACCCAGTACTTC. Translation gives CATSREKGRGEETQYF.

The chain joins TRBV5-4 to TRBJ2-5, with 8 bases lining up with TRBD2. V shed 4 bases, J shed 2 bases, and the junction held 1 base outside the gene matches. Germline V gene sequence: CDR1 SGHNT, CDR2 YYREEE (reference sequence). CDR3 size: 13 residues. The CDR3 region has the DNA TGTGCCAGCAGCGCGGGGGGTCAAGAGACCCAGTACTTC. Protein sequence: CASSAGGQETQYF. Full variable domain (outside the CDR3, taken from reference TRBV5-4 and TRBJ2-5): ETGVTQSPTHLIKTRGQQVTLRCSSQSGHNTVSWYQQALGQGPQFIFQYYREEENGRGNFPPRFSGLQFPNYSSELNVNALELDDSALYLCASSAGGQETQYFGPGTRLLVL.

The chain has TRBV6-5 and TRBJ1-2, with D possibly TRBD1 on 5 matching bases. The V gene's germline CDR1 is MNHEY and CDR2 SVGAGI. Trimming pared 6 bases from V and 8 bases from J, leaving 13 bases between. The CDR3 runs to 12 residues. The CDR3 coding sequence is TGTGCCAGCAGGCGGGGCCCAAGGGGCTACACCTTC. It yields the protein CASRRGPRGYTF.

The V and J genes are TRBV19 and TRBJ2-7, with unresolved D. The V end was cut by 1 base, the J end by 3 bases, with 7 bases between. Germline values: CDR1 LNHDA, CDR2 SQIVND (reference sequence). The length of the CDR3 is 13 residues. CDR3 amino acids: CASSIVHSYEQYF. The CDR3 nucleotides are TGTGCCAGTAGTATAGTTCACAGCTACGAGCAGTACTTC.

This sequence joins TRBV9 and TRBJ2-7; 8 bases are a match to TRBD2. Germline CDR1 reads SGDLS; CDR2 reads YYNGEE. The CDR3 spans 15 residues. Unmatched junction bases numbered 6, after V lost 0 bases and J lost 4 bases. CDR3 sequence: CASSVEIGGAYEQYF. The CDR3, as DNA: TGTGCCAGCAGCGTAGAGATCGGGGGGGCTTACGAGCAGTACTTC.

This chain uses TRBV28 with TRBJ2-4, with D tentatively TRBD2 (7 bases). CDR1 is MDHEN and CDR2 is SYDVKM in the germline V gene. CDR3 size: 14 residues. Trimming stripped 7 bases from V and 7 bases from J, with 17 bases between. The CDR3 sequence is CASTEGGADNIQYF. CDR3 nucleotide sequence: TGTGCCAGCACCGAGGGGGGGGCAGATAACATTCAGTACTTC.

J is TRBJ1-2 and V is TRBV10-3; 11 bases are shared with TRBD1. The germline V gene has CDR1 ENHRY and CDR2 SYGVKD. After removal of 5 bases from V and 8 bases from J, the junction contained 4 bases not matched to a gene. This CDR3 has 13 residues. The CDR3 sequence: CAISRDRGGGYTF. The CDR3 nucleotides read TGTGCCATCAGTAGGGACAGGGGGGGAGGCTACACCTTC.

The rearrangement uses TRBV4-1 and TRBJ1-4; TRBD1 is a possible D gene (5 bases). The CDR3 totals 16 residues. V was pared by 2 bases and J by 4 bases, with 14 bases between. Per the germline V gene, CDR1 is MGHRA and CDR2 is YSYEKL. CDR3 in amino acids: CASSQNGAGLNEKLFF. Written as DNA, the CDR3 is TGCGCCAGCAGCCAAAATGGGGCAGGGCTTAATGAAAAACTGTTTTTT.

This sequence joins TRBV9 and TRBJ2-7, with D possibly being TRBD2 (5 bases). CDR1 SGDLS and CDR2 YYNGEE come from the germline V gene. V shed 3 bases and J shed 5 bases, with 12 bases lying between them. This CDR3 region has 13 residues. The CDR3 DNA follows: TGTGCCAGCAGCGACACTAGTTCCGACGAGCAGTACTTC. This sequence encodes CASSDTSSDEQYF. Full variable domain (rest looked up from reference TRBV9 and TRBJ2-7): DSGVTQTPKHLITATGQRVTLRCSPRSGDLSVYWYQQSLDQGLQFLIQYYNGEERAKGNILERFSAQQFPDLHSELNLSSLELGDSALYFCASSDTSSDEQYFGPGTRLTVT.

The V call is TRBV7-6, the J call TRBJ2-7; possibly TRBD2 for D (6 bases). Germline V CDR1 and CDR2: SGHVS, FNYEAQ. V lost 6 bases, J lost 3 bases, and 21 bases lay in between. The CDR3 is made up of 16 amino acids. The CDR3 DNA sequence: TGTGCCAGCAGTCTTTACCCCCGGGGGATAAACTACGAGCAGTACTTC. It codes for CASSLYPRGINYEQYF.

The rearrangement links TRBV9 to TRBJ1-3; possibly TRBD1 for D (6 bases). V dropped 3 bases and J dropped 1 base, with 17 bases sitting between them. Germline V gene sequence: CDR1 SGDLS, CDR2 YYNGEE. There are 17 residues in the CDR3. The CDR3 spells CASSAESNRVSGNTIYF. The CDR3 bases are TGTGCCAGCAGCGCAGAATCGAACAGGGTATCTGGAAACACCATATATTTT.

This clone was seen a few times. The CDR3 protein is CASSPSPKNFYSPLHF. The DNA for the CDR3 is TGCGCCAGCAGCCCTTCCCCTAAGAATTTTTATTCACCCCTCCACTTT. The rearrangement uses TRBV4-1 and TRBJ1-6; D call uncertain. The CDR3 sequence is 16 residues long. CDR1 and CDR2 from the germline V gene are MGHRA and YSYEKL. Trimming shortened V by 4 bases and J by 8 bases, and 18 bases separated the two germline ends.